This T cell receptor beta chain was found in a study of radiation and T cells in renal cell carcinoma. About the study: Nephrectomy followed 15 Gy stereotactic body radiation by 4 weeks. Findings and caveats of the study: Without pretreatment biopsies, baseline tumor clonotype presence was undetermined.

On this clone itself: Its antigen is not identified.

TCRdb's table, derived via immunoSEQ multiplex PCR, lists solely in-frame clones and lacks some. Counted here are some 120,000 clones, roughly 80% occurring once; the ten biggest clones make up around 3%. CDR1 is SGHVS, CDR2 FQNEAQ, per germline. V gave up 3 bases and J gave up 1 base; unmatched junction bases: 4. CDR3 length: 15 amino acids. This sample's time point: baseline pretreatment blood. The treatment: 15 Gy SBRT to primary tumor, nephrectomy 4 weeks later. This TCR came from a woman aged 60-70 years with renal cell carcinoma. The gene calls are TRBV7-8 and TRBJ2-3; TRBD2 matches 7 bases. The sample was blood, taken from a patient whose treatment included radiotherapy and nephrectomy. The CDR3 region has the DNA TGTGCCAGCAGCTTGGCGGGAGCCGGCACAGATACGCAGTATTTT. This sequence encodes CASSLAGAGTDTQYF.